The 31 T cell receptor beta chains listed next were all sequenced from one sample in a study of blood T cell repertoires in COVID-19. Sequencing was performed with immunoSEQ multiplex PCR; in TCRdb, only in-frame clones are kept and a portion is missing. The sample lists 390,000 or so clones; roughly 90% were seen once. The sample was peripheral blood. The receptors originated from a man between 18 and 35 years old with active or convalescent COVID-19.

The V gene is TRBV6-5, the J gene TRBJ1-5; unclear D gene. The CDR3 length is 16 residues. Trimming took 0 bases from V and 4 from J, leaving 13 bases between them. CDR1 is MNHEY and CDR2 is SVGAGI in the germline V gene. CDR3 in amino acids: CASSYSSRGGNQPQHF. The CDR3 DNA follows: TGTGCCAGCAGTTACTCGTCTCGGGGAGGGAATCAGCCCCAGCATTTT.

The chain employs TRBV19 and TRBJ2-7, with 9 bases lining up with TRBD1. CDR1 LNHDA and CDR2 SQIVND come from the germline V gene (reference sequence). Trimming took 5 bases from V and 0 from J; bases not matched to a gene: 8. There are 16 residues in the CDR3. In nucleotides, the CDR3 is TGTGCCAGTAGTGCGTTACAGGGGGCTAGCTCCTACGAGCAGTACTTC. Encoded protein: CASSALQGASSYEQYF.

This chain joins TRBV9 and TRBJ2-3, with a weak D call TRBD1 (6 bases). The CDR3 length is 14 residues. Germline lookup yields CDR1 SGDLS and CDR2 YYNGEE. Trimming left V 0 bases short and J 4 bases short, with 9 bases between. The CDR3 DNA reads TGTGCCAGCAGCGTAGGTTCAGGGGCAGATACGCAGTATTTT. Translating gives CASSVGSGADTQYF.

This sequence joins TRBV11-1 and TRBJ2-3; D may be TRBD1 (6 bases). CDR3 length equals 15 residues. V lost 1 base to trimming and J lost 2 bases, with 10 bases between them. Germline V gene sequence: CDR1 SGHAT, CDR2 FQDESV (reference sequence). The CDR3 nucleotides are TGTGCCAGCAGCTTAGACAGGGTTATCACAGATACGCAGTATTTT. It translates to CASSLDRVITDTQYF.

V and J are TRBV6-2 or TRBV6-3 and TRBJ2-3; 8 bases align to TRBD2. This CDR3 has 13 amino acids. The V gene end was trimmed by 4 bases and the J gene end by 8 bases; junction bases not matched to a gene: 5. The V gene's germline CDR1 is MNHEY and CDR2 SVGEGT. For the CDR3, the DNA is TGTGCCAGCAGTTTTTCGGGGGGGCCTACGCAGTATTTT. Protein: CASSFSGGPTQYF.

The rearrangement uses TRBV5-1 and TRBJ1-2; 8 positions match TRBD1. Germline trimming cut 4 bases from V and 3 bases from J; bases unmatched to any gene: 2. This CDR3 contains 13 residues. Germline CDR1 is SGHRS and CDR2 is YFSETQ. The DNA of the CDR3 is TGCGCCAGCAGCCAGACAGGGGACTATGGCTACACCTTC. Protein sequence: CASSQTGDYGYTF.

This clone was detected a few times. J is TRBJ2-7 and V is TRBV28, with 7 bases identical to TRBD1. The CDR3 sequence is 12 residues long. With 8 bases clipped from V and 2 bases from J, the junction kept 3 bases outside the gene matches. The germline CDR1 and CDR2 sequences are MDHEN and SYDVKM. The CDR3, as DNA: TGTGCCAGCCGGGACAGCACCTACGAGCAGTACTTC. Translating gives CASRDSTYEQYF.

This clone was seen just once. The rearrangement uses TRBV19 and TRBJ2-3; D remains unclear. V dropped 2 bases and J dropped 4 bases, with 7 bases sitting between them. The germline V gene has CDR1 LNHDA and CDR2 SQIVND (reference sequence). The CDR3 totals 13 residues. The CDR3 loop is CASSITTPDTQYF. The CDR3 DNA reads TGTGCCAGTAGTATAACTACCCCAGATACGCAGTATTTT.

DNA of the CDR3: TGTGCCAGCAGTTTACTAGCGGGAGGGCGTGAGCAGTTCTTC. This encodes CASSLLAGGREQFF. The V and J genes are TRBV28 and TRBJ2-1; 12 nucleotides align to TRBD2. Trimming at V came to 2 bases and at J to 9 bases, leaving 2 bases not matched to a gene. This CDR3 is 14 amino acids long. Germline V gene lookup returns CDR1 MDHEN and CDR2 SYDVKM. Combining the CDR3 with reference TRBV28 and TRBJ2-1 gives the whole variable domain DVKVTQSSRYLVKRTGEKVFLECVQDMDHENMFWYRQDPGLGLRLIYFSYDVKMKEKGDIPEGYSVSREKKERFSLILESASTNQTSMYLCASSLLAGGREQFFGPGTRLTVL.

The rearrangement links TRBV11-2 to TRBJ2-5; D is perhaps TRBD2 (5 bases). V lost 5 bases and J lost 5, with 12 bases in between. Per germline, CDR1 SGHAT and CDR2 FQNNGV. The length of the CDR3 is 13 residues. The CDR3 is CASSHAGWETQYF. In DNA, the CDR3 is TGTGCCAGCAGCCATGCGGGTTGGGAGACCCAGTACTTC.

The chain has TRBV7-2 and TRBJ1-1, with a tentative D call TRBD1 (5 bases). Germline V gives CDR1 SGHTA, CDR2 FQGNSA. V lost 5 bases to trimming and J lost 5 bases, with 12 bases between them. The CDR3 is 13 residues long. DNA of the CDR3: TGTGCCAGCAGCATCGCGGGGGGAACTGAAGCTTTCTTT. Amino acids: CASSIAGGTEAFF.

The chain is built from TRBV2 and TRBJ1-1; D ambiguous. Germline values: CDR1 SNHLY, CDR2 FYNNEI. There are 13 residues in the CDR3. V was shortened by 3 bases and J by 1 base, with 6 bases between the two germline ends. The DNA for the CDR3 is TGTGCCAGCAGTGAGGGAGGGAACACTGAAGCTTTCTTT. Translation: CASSEGGNTEAFF. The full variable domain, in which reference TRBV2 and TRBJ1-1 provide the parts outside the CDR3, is EPEVTQTPSHQVTQMGQEVILRCVPISNHLYFYWYRQILGQKVEFLVSFYNNEISEKSEIFDDQFSVERPDGSNFTLKIRSTKLEDSAMYFCASSEGGNTEAFFGQGTRLTVV.

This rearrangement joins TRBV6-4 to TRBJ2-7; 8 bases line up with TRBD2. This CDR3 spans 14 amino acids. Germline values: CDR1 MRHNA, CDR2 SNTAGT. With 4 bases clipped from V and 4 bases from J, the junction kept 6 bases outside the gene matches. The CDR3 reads CASSVSGGEYEQYF. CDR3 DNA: TGTGCCAGCAGTGTTTCGGGGGGGGAATACGAGCAGTACTTC.

This CDR3 is CASSSGTSGSYEQYF. The CDR3 nucleotides are TGTGCCAGCAGCTCGGGGACTAGCGGGAGTTACGAGCAGTACTTC. The chain is built from TRBV7-9 and TRBJ2-7, with 14 bases identical to TRBD2. Germline trimming cut 4 bases from V and 4 bases from J; bases unmatched to any gene: 3. Per germline, CDR1 SEHNR and CDR2 FQNEAQ (reference sequence). The CDR3 is 15 amino acids.

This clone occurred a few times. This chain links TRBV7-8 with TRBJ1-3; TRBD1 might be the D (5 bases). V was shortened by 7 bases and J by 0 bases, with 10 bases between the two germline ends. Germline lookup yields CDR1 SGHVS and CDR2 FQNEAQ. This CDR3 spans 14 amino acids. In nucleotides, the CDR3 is TGTGCCAGCATCTCAGGGCCCTCTGGAAACACCATATATTTT. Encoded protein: CASISGPSGNTIYF.

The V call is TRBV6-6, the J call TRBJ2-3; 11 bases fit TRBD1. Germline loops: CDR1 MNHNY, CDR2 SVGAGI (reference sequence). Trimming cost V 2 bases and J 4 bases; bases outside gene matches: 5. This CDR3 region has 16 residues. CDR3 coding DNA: TGTGCCAGCAGTTACCTGCGGACAGGGGGCTCAGATACGCAGTATTTT. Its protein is CASSYLRTGGSDTQYF.

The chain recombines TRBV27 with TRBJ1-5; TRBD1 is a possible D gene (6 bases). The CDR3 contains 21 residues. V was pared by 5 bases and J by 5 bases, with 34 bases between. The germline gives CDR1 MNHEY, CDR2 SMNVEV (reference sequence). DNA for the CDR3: TGTGCCAGCAGTCCACGTAGCTCCAGACCGGGACAACCGCTAACCGATCAGCCCCAGCATTTT. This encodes CASSPRSSRPGQPLTDQPQHF.

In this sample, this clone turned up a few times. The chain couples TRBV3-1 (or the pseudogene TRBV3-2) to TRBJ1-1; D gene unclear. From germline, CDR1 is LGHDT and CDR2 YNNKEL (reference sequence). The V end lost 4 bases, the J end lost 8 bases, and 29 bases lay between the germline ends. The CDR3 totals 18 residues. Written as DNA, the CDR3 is TGTGCCAGCAGCCGCAAATCTCCTGGCGGCGAGGCACTCTCCGAAGCTTTCTTT. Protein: CASSRKSPGGEALSEAFF.

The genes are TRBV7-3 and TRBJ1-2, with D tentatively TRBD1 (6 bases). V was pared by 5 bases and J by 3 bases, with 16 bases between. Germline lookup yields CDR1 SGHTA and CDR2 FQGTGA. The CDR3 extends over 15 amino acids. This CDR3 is CASSARGAGDYGYTF. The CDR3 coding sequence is TGTGCCAGCAGCGCTCGGGGGGCTGGGGACTATGGCTACACCTTC. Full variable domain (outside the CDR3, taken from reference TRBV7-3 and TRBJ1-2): GAGVSQTPSNKVTEKGKYVELRCDPISGHTALYWYRQSLGQGPEFLIYFQGTGAADDSGLPNDRFFAVRPEGSVSTLKIQRTERGDSAVYLCASSARGAGDYGYTFGSGTRLTVV.

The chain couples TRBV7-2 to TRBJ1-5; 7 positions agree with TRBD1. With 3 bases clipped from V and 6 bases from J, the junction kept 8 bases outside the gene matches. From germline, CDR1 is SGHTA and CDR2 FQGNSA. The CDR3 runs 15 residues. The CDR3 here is CASSLGSRGIQPQHF. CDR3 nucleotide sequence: TGTGCCAGCAGCTTGGGCTCCAGGGGGATTCAGCCCCAGCATTTT.

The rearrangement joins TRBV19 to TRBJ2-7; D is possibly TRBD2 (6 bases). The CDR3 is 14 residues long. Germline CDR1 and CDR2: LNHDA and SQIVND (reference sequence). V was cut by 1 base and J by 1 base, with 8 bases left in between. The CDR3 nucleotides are TGTGCCAGTAGTATAGCTGCGGGGTCCTACGAGCAGTACTTC. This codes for CASSIAAGSYEQYF.

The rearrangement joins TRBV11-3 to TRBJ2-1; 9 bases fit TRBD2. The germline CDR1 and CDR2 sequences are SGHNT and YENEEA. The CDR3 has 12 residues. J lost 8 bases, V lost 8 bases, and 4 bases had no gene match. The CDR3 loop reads CASATSGDEQFF. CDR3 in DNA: TGTGCCAGCGCGACTAGCGGAGATGAGCAGTTCTTC.

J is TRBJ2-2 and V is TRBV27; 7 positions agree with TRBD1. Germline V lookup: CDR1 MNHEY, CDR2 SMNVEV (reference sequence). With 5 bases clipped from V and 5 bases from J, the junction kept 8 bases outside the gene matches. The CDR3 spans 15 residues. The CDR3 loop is CASSDDRVLTGELFF. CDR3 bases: TGTGCCAGCAGTGATGACAGGGTTTTAACCGGGGAGCTGTTTTTT.

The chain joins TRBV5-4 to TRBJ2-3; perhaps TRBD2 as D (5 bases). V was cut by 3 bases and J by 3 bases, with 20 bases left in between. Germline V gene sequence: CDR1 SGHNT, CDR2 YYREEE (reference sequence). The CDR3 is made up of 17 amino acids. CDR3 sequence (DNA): TGTGCCAGCAGCTCCCTCCCCAGTGGGAGAGCAACAGATACGCAGTATTTT. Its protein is CASSSLPSGRATDTQYF.

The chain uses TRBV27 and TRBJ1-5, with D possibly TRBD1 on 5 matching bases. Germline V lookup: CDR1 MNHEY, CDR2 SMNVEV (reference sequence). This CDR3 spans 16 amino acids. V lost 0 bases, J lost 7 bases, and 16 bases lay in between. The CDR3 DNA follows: TGTGCCAGCAGTTTATCACCGGCATCTAGGGGCCAGCCCCAGCATTTT. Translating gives CASSLSPASRGQPQHF.

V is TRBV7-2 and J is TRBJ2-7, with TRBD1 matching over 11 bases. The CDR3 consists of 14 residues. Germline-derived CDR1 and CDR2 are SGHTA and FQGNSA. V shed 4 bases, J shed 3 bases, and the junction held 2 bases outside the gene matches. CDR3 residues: CASSWDRGIYEQYF. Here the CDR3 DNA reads TGTGCCAGCAGCTGGGACAGGGGGATCTACGAGCAGTACTTC.

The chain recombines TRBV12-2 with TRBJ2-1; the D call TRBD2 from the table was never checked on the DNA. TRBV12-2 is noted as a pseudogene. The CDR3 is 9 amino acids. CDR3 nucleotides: TGTGCAAGAATATATTTGCAGTTCTTC. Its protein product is CARIYLQFF.

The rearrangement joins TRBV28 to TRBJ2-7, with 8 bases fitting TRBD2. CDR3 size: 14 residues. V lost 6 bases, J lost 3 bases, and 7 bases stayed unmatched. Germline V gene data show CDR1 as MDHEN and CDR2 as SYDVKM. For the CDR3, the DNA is TGTGCCAGCAGCCGAAGCGGGAGTTACTACGAGCAGTACTTC. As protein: CASSRSGSYYEQYF.

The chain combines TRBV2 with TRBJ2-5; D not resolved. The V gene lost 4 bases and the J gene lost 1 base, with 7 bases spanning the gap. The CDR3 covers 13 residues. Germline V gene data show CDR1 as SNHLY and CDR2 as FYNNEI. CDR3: CASSVMAQETQYF. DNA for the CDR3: TGTGCCAGCAGTGTCATGGCCCAAGAGACCCAGTACTTC. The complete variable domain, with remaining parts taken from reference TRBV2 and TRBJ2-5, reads EPEVTQTPSHQVTQMGQEVILRCVPISNHLYFYWYRQILGQKVEFLVSFYNNEISEKSEIFDDQFSVERPDGSNFTLKIRSTKLEDSAMYFCASSVMAQETQYFGPGTRLLVL.

The CDR3 nucleotides read TGTGCCAGCAGTTTGGCAGTCTATGGCTACACCTTC. Protein product: CASSLAVYGYTF. This chain links TRBV12-3 or TRBV12-4 with TRBJ1-2; no clear D. V lost 3 bases, J lost 4 bases, and 6 bases lay in between. The CDR3 totals 12 residues.

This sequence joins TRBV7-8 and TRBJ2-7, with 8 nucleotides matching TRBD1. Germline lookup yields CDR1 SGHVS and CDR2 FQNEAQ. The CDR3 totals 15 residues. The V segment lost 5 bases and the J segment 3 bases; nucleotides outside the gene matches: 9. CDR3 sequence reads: CASSITGTGLYEQYF. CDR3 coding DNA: TGTGCCAGCAGCATAACCGGGACAGGACTCTACGAGCAGTACTTC. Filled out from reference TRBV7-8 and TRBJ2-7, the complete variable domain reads GAGVSQSPRYKVAKRGQDVALRCDPISGHVSLFWYQQALGQGPEFLTYFQNEAQLDKSGLPSDRFFAERPEGSVSTLKIQRTQQEDSAVYLCASSITGTGLYEQYFGPGTRLTVT.